This is a list of T cell receptor beta chains from one sample in a study of T cells in Graves' hyperthyroidism and ophthalmopathy. One entry per CDR3 protein results from TCRdb running MiXCR on the multiplex PCR reads. The sample consists of about 720,000 distinct CDR3 sequences, around 15% of them appearing once. Sequencing was done on a sample of blood. Receptors were obtained from a man between 18 and 29 years old with Graves' hyperthyroidism. Both conserved end residues are trimmed from each CDR3.

v_gene: TRBV20-1; j_gene: TRBJ2-1; CDR3aa: SARDKGVLAGGYYNEQF
v_gene: TRBV3-1; j_gene: TRBJ2-5; CDR3aa: ASSQNPQGGETQY
v_gene: TRBV4-2; j_gene: TRBJ2-3; CDR3aa: ASSPGRDRDTQY
v_gene: TRBV27; j_gene: TRBJ2-7; CDR3aa: ASSLRGTVLSYEQY
v_gene: TRBV28; j_gene: TRBJ2-5; CDR3aa: AARDRGKETQY
v_gene: TRBV13; j_gene: TRBJ2-3; CDR3aa: ASSPGEGADTQY
v_gene: TRBV30; j_gene: TRBJ2-1; CDR3aa: AWRRGVGSYNEQF
v_gene: TRBV29-1; j_gene: TRBJ2-7; CDR3aa: SAEGGGEQY
v_gene: TRBV3-1; j_gene: TRBJ1-2; CDR3aa: ASSQAGQEGSGYT
v_gene: TRBV18; j_gene: TRBJ1-4; CDR3aa: ASSTTRRGEEKLF
v_gene: TRBV28; j_gene: TRBJ2-7; CDR3aa: ASSSRPFEQY
v_gene: TRBV20-1; j_gene: TRBJ2-3; CDR3aa: SAREDRVRTDTQY
v_gene: TRBV28; j_gene: TRBJ2-7; CDR3aa: ASSPGQMEEQY
v_gene: TRBV7-9; j_gene: TRBJ1-4; CDR3aa: ASSFDRGREKLF
v_gene: TRBV6-2/TRBV6-3; j_gene: TRBJ2-5; CDR3aa: ASSYWAGLTQETQY